This T cell receptor (beta chain) originates from a study of sequential checkpoint blockade in melanoma. Turning to the study itself: After both sequences, patients received maintenance nivolumab.

Profiled with immunoSEQ multiplex PCR; TCRdb holds only in-frame clones, not every one. The data hold about 32,000 clones, with more than 65% observed a single time. CDR3 length: 16 residues. Germline CDR1 is SEHNR and CDR2 is FQNEAQ (reference sequence). J was trimmed by 1 base and V by 1 base; bases with no gene match: 2. This sample's treatment: randomized to nivolumab then ipilimumab (arm A) or the reverse (arm B). DNA-damaging chemotherapy had not been given to any patient beforehand. This clonotype was obtained from a human donor with melanoma. J is TRBJ2-2 and V is TRBV7-9, with TRBD2 identical over 8 bases. This material consisted of CD8+ T cells sorted from blood (inferred from file names), taken from a patient given nivolumab and ipilimumab in sequence. The CDR3: CASSLGGTRNTGELFF. The CDR3 coding sequence is TGTGCCAGCAGCTTAGGGGGGACTAGGAACACCGGGGAGCTGTTTTTT.